A single sample is the source of the 2 T cell receptor beta chains below, sequenced in a study of blood T cell repertoires in COVID-19. Some clones are missing from TCRdb's copy, which holds only in-frame ones; the method was immunoSEQ multiplex PCR. The data contain about 160,000 clones, 87% of them seen just once; the ten biggest clones take up about 9.4%. The specimen was peripheral blood. The receptors stem from a woman in her sixties or seventies with COVID-19, enrolled during active disease.

The chain links TRBV28 to TRBJ2-5; 14 bases agree with TRBD2. CDR3 length: 17 amino acids. V dropped 7 bases and J dropped 3; count of bases not matched to a gene: 10. In germline, CDR1 is MDHEN, CDR2 SYDVKM. CDR3 DNA: TGTGCCAGCACCTCGGGACTAGCGGGGGTTAGGAAAGAGACCCAGTACTTC. This translates into CASTSGLAGVRKETQYF.

CDR3 region: CASSPDRAGGNTEAFF. The CDR3 bases are TGTGCCAGCTCACCCGACAGGGCGGGGGGAAACACTGAAGCTTTCTTT. This chain uses TRBV18 with TRBJ1-1; TRBD1 matches at 7 bases. This CDR3 has 16 residues. V shed 3 bases, J shed 2 bases, and the junction held 9 bases outside the gene matches. The germline CDR1 and CDR2 sequences are KGHSH and LQKENI.